The next 20 T cell receptor beta chains were all read from a single sample in a study of metastatic and nonmetastatic thyroid tumors. TCRdb ran MiXCR on the PCR reads. The sample records around 45,000 clones, around 3.1% being singletons. Prior to thyroid surgery, none of the patients had received any treatment. Material: blood. These receptors were collected from a female donor with papillary thyroid cancer or a benign thyroid nodule (not recorded which). Some clones in this sample may be carry-over from other donors' samples.

This clone showed up just a few times. This sequence joins TRBV27 and TRBJ1-2; TRBD1 might be the D (5 bases). With 8 bases removed from V and 2 bases from J, the gap between germline ends came to 9 bases. The CDR3 is 12 amino acids. Per the germline V gene, CDR1 is MNHEY and CDR2 is SMNVEV (reference sequence). The CDR3 is CASGARNYGYTF. DNA for the CDR3: TGTGCCAGCGGGGCCCGCAACTATGGCTACACCTTC.

This clone came up many times. The chain combines TRBV6-1 with TRBJ2-7; 8 bases line up with TRBD2. V gave up 5 bases and J gave up 6 bases; unmatched junction bases: 6. Germline V CDR1 and CDR2: MNHNS, SASEGT. The CDR3 length is 13 residues. The CDR3 sequence is CASSWLAGAEQYF. CDR3 nucleotide sequence: TGTGCCAGCAGTTGGCTAGCGGGTGCCGAGCAGTACTTC.

This clone has at least ten counts. The CDR3 sequence is CASSQTGQAYEQYF. In DNA form, the CDR3 reads TGTGCCAGCAGCCAGACTGGACAGGCTTACGAGCAGTACTTC. The J gene is TRBJ2-7, the V gene TRBV4-2; TRBD1 agrees at 7 bases. Trimming cost V 3 bases and J 4 bases; bases outside gene matches: 6. The CDR3 spans 14 residues. In germline, CDR1 is LGHNA, CDR2 YNFKEQ.

Many counts were recorded for this clone. The chain links TRBV6-1 to TRBJ2-2, with 13 nucleotides matching TRBD2. V was pared by 5 bases and J by 7 bases, with 7 bases of the junction left unmatched. The CDR3 is made up of 16 amino acids. Per germline, CDR1 MNHNS and CDR2 SASEGT. In nucleotides, the CDR3 is TGTGCCAGCAGTCGGACTAGCGGGAGTTTGGTCGGGGAGCTGTTTTTT. This gives the protein CASSRTSGSLVGELFF.

At least ten counts were recorded for this clone. The chain carries TRBV7-8 and TRBJ1-3; 8 nucleotides agree with TRBD1. Unmatched junction bases numbered 2, after V lost 4 bases and J lost 3 bases. Germline values: CDR1 SGHVS, CDR2 FQNEAQ. This CDR3 spans 14 amino acids. The CDR3 DNA is TGTGCCAGCAGCTCCGGACAGGGTGGAAACACCATATATTTT. Its translation: CASSSGQGGNTIYF. Supplemented by reference TRBV7-8 and TRBJ1-3, the full variable domain reads GAGVSQSPRYKVAKRGQDVALRCDPISGHVSLFWYQQALGQGPEFLTYFQNEAQLDKSGLPSDRFFAERPEGSVSTLKIQRTQQEDSAVYLCASSSGQGGNTIYFGEGSWLTVV.

This clone was detected ten times or more. The chain uses TRBV10-2 and TRBJ1-2; 8 nucleotides agree with TRBD1. J lost 6 bases, V lost 1 base, and 4 bases had no gene match. The V gene's germline CDR1 is WSHSY and CDR2 SAAADI. The CDR3 is 14 amino acids. The CDR3 nucleotides are TGCGCCAGCAGTGAGTACAGGGGGGCCCATGGCTACACCTTC. Protein product: CASSEYRGAHGYTF.

This clone was counted between two and nine times. This chain connects TRBV6-1 to TRBJ2-3; TRBD2 aligns across 10 bases. The germline gives CDR1 MNHNS, CDR2 SASEGT. This CDR3 has 16 amino acids. V trimming: 4 bases; J trimming: 6 bases; junction bases outside the gene matches: 10. The CDR3 loop reads CASSVQAGGPGDTQYF. CDR3 sequence (DNA): TGTGCCAGCAGTGTTCAAGCGGGAGGGCCAGGGGATACGCAGTATTTT.

The sample holds many counts of this clone. The J gene is TRBJ2-6, the V gene TRBV10-3; TRBD1 might be the D (5 bases). Trimming took off 3 bases at V and 0 bases at J, with 9 bases between the two ends. Germline CDR1 is ENHRY and CDR2 is SYGVKD. The CDR3 runs to 16 residues. CDR3 residues: CAISERGSSGANVLTF. As DNA, the CDR3 is TGTGCCATCAGTGAAAGGGGCAGCTCTGGGGCCAACGTCCTGACTTTC.

The J gene is TRBJ2-2, the V gene TRBV20-1; TRBD2 is a possible D gene (5 bases). V lost 3 bases and J 0 bases, leaving 17 bases between the germline ends. Germline V CDR1 and CDR2: DFQATT, SNEGSKA (reference sequence). The CDR3 length is 17 residues. The CDR3 here is CSASSTIVSPNTGELFF. In DNA, the CDR3 is TGCAGTGCTAGTTCGACTATCGTGAGTCCGAACACCGGGGAGCTGTTTTTT.

The sample holds many counts of this clone. This chain uses TRBV30 with TRBJ1-5, with D unresolved. Trimming pared 2 bases from V and 4 bases from J, leaving 6 bases between. CDR1 and CDR2 (germline): GTSNPN, SVGIG (reference sequence). There are 12 residues in the CDR3. DNA of the CDR3: TGTGCCTGGAGTTCGGGGAATCAGCCCCAGCATTTT. Amino acid sequence: CAWSSGNQPQHF.

This clone was detected many times. The rearrangement joins TRBV12-3 or TRBV12-4 to TRBJ2-1; TRBD1 agrees at 10 bases. Losses at the gene ends were 5 bases for V and 9 bases for J; bases not matched to a gene: 10. This CDR3 has 15 amino acids. CDR3 sequence reads: CASSPRGQGYGEQFF. The DNA of the CDR3 is TGTGCCAGCAGTCCTCGGGGACAGGGGTATGGTGAGCAGTTCTTC.

This clone was detected ten times or more. The V gene is TRBV6-5, the J gene TRBJ1-5; a weak D match, TRBD1 (6 bases). The CDR3 spans 17 residues. CDR1 and CDR2 from the germline V gene are MNHEY and SVGAGI. The V end lost 0 bases, the J end lost 2 bases, and 14 bases lay between the germline ends. The CDR3 region is CASSYSGRGDGNQPQHF. CDR3 nucleotides: TGTGCCAGCAGTTACTCGGGCAGGGGAGATGGCAATCAGCCCCAGCATTTT.

V usage is TRBV10-3 and J usage is TRBJ2-7; TRBD2 agrees at 7 bases. Germline CDR1 ENHRY, CDR2 SYGVKD. Trimming removed 9 bases from V and 3 bases from J; junction bases left unmatched: 8. The CDR3 runs 13 residues. For the CDR3, the DNA is TGTGCCATTTCGGACGGGGGGAACTACGAGCAGTACTTC. It translates to CAISDGGNYEQYF.

This clone was detected many times. The V gene is TRBV18, the J gene TRBJ2-4; tentatively, D is TRBD2 (6 bases). Per the germline V gene, CDR1 is KGHSH and CDR2 is LQKENI. The CDR3 runs 12 residues. Trimming removed 5 bases from V and 7 bases from J, with 9 bases in between. Here the CDR3 DNA reads TGTGCCAGCTCAGGGACTGAGAACATTCAGTACTTC. This encodes CASSGTENIQYF.

This clone has a handful of counts. This rearrangement joins TRBV11-2 to TRBJ1-3; the match to TRBD1 covers 8 bases. The J segment lost 3 bases and the V segment lost 3 bases, leaving 7 bases of the junction unmatched. From germline, CDR1 is SGHAT and CDR2 FQNNGV. The length of the CDR3 is 16 residues. The CDR3 sequence is CASSFGSGGFGNTIYF. CDR3 nucleotide sequence: TGTGCCAGCAGCTTCGGGTCAGGGGGCTTTGGAAACACCATATATTTT.

This clone occurred a few times. The chain recombines TRBV27 with TRBJ2-1, with 9 bases that match TRBD2. The junction had 10 bases not matched to a gene; V was cut back by 9 bases and J by 7 bases. CDR1 is MNHEY, CDR2 SMNVEV, per germline (reference sequence). The CDR3 runs to 14 residues. Here the CDR3 reads CARISGGHLNEQFF. The DNA of the CDR3 is TGTGCCAGGATTAGCGGGGGCCACCTTAATGAGCAGTTCTTC.

This clone was recorded many times. V gene TRBV14 combines with J gene TRBJ2-1, with a weak D call TRBD2 (6 bases). V was shortened by 4 bases and J by 4 bases, with 11 bases between the two germline ends. Germline values: CDR1 SGHDN, CDR2 FVKESK. The CDR3 has 14 amino acids. CDR3 nucleotide sequence: TGTGCCAGCAGCCTAAAACGGGGGTACAATGAGCAGTTCTTC. It codes for CASSLKRGYNEQFF.

This clone was seen many times. At one boundary the junction diverges from the germline segment, which might be a read error. The rearrangement uses TRBV6-1 and TRBJ1-2; D remains ambiguous. The CDR3 sequence is 15 residues long. Germline V lookup: CDR1 MNHNS, CDR2 SASEGT. The CDR3 DNA follows: TGTGCCAGCAGCCCCTCGGAGATTATGAACTATGGTTACACCTTC. Translation gives CASSPSEIMNYGYTF.

This clone came up many times. This sequence joins TRBV20-1 and TRBJ1-1; the D gene is possibly TRBD1 (6 bases). V was clipped by 1 base and J by 3 bases, with 12 bases between them. The CDR3 loop spans 14 amino acids. CDR1 is DFQATT, CDR2 SNEGSKA, per germline (reference sequence). In nucleotides, the CDR3 is TGCAGTGCTAGAGTTGGGGGGGCCCACACTGAAGCTTTCTTT. Translated, it gives CSARVGGAHTEAFF.

This clone was observed a handful of times. The chain has TRBV20-1 and TRBJ2-6; 8 bases are a match to TRBD1. Germline V gene data show CDR1 as DFQATT and CDR2 as SNEGSKA (reference sequence). This CDR3 comprises 16 residues. V was clipped by 4 bases and J by 0 bases; unmatched bases: 5. The CDR3 sequence is CSAMTGADSGANVLTF. DNA for the CDR3: TGCAGTGCTATGACAGGGGCAGACTCTGGGGCCAACGTCCTGACTTTC.